This entry lists 21 T cell receptor delta chains sequenced from one sample in a study of γδ T cells in repeated Plasmodium falciparum infection. Bulk repertoires came from Vgamma9/Vdelta2+ or Vdelta2-negative gammadelta T cells flow-sorted from PBMC. TCRdb called clones from the multiplex PCR reads again using CATT. This table holds some 51,000 delta-chain clones, roughly 1.9% found once. The sequencing input was gamma-delta T cells from blood. Receptors originate from a pool of human donors (malaria-infected and uninfected, not separated).

About this clone: The mismatch at residue 11 between this DNA's translation and the TCRdb protein of a much larger clone likely reflects a read error; the protein shown is translated from the DNA. The chain employs TRDV1 and TRDJ1; 9 nucleotides match TRDD3. The V and J ends lost 1 base and 0 bases, in that order; junction bases with no gene match: 24. Germline CDR1 reads TSWWSYY; CDR2 reads QGS. This CDR3 has 23 amino acids. CDR3 residues: CALGEPLLPFPGGWGPYTDKLIF. The CDR3 DNA sequence: TGTGCTCTTGGGGAACCTTTGCTTCCTTTCCCTGGGGGATGGGGGCCGTACACCGATAAACTCATCTTT.

The sample holds a few counts of this clone. The V gene is TRDV2, the J gene TRDJ1, with 13 positions matching TRDD3. The J gene, left out of TCRdb, was set here by checking the DNA against germline. The trim removed 1 base at V and 0 bases at J, leaving 13 bases unmatched. The CDR3 consists of 20 residues. Germline V gene lookup returns CDR1 GEAIGNYY and CDR2 EKD. CDR3 sequence: CACDTILLGDTDSYTDKLIF. The CDR3 DNA sequence: TGTGCCTGTGACACGATATTACTGGGGGATACGGATTCGTACACCGATAAACTCATCTTT.

This clone was counted ten times or more. TCRdb has a much larger clone's protein, which differs at residue 13 from the translation of this DNA, likely because of a read error; what is shown is the protein translated from the DNA. This chain joins TRDV3 and TRDJ1; D remains ambiguous. In germline, CDR1 is TVYSNPD, CDR2 GDNSRS (reference sequence). The V gene lost 4 bases and the J gene lost 5 bases, with 32 bases spanning the gap. CDR3 size: 18 residues. Here the CDR3 reads CASRKNRLSLSRRDKLIF. The CDR3 DNA sequence: TGTGCCTCCCGGAAAAATCGCCTCAGCCTTAGTCGTAGGGATAAACTCATCTTT.

In its sample, this clone was seen a few times. A far more abundant clone sits one base away, making this likely a read error. The sample contains more than one DNA sequence encoding this CDR3. The rearrangement uses TRDV1 and TRDJ1; the match to TRDD3 covers 12 bases. The J gene was not available in TCRdb and was assigned here by matching the DNA to germline segments. Germline V gene data show CDR1 as TSWWSYY and CDR2 as QGS. This CDR3 is built from 21 residues. V lost 5 bases to trimming and J lost 2 bases; unmatched junction nucleotides: 21. CDR3 region: CALGSCLPYWGIPRYTDKLIF. As DNA, the CDR3 is TGTGCTCTTGGGTCCTGCCTGCCGTACTGGGGGATACCACGTTATACCGATAAACTCATCTTT.

This clone appeared a few times. TCRdb's protein for this DNA is that of a much larger clone and differs from the translation at residue 10, likely a read error; the protein shown is the DNA translation. The same CDR3 is also encoded by other DNA sequences in this sample. CDR3 protein: CALGGRLLLLGGPKVTAQLFF. DNA for the CDR3: TGTGCTCTTGGGGGTCGACTCCTACTGTTAGGGGGGCCGAAGGTGACAGCACAACTCTTCTTT. This chain joins TRDV1 and TRDJ2; D is possibly TRDD2 (6 bases). Matching the DNA to germline supplied the J gene, which TCRdb does not give. Trimming shortened V by 4 bases and J by 3 bases, and 30 bases separated the two germline ends. Germline assignment: CDR1 TSWWSYY and CDR2 QGS. CDR3 length equals 21 residues.

This clone occurred many times. TCRdb lists the protein of a much larger clone for this DNA, which differs at residue 10, so this is likely a read error; the protein given here is translated from the DNA itself. This chain uses TRDV1 with TRDJ1; D is perhaps TRDD3 (6 bases). The J gene is absent in TCRdb and was assigned here via DNA matching to germline. Per germline, CDR1 TSWWSYY and CDR2 QGS. Trimming left V 0 bases short and J 5 bases short, with 22 bases between. The CDR3 totals 18 residues. The CDR3 DNA reads as TGTGCTCTTGGGGAACTTATCCCTATTCCACTGGGTTGGGATAAACTCATCTTT. It yields the protein CALGELIPIPLGWDKLIF.

With regard to this clone: It is likely a read error: a sequence one base away is far more abundant. The sample has other DNA sequences that encode this CDR3 too. The chain joins TRDV1 to TRDJ1; 9 bases line up with TRDD3. TCRdb gives no J gene; it was assigned here by matching the DNA to germline. CDR1 and CDR2 from the germline V gene are TSWWSYY and QGS. CDR3 length: 16 residues. The CDR3: CALGELRWGIIDKLIF. The CDR3 DNA is TGTGCCCTTGGGGAACTACGGTGGGGGATAATCGATAAACTCATCTTT.

This clone came up a few times. TCRdb lists the protein of a much larger clone for this DNA, which differs at residue 14, so this is likely a read error; the protein given here is translated from the DNA itself. This chain uses TRDV1 with TRDJ1; D might be TRDD2 or TRDD3, each matching 6 bases. TCRdb offers no J gene call, so here the DNA was matched to germline to obtain one. Trimming pared 2 bases from V and 3 bases from J, leaving 37 bases between. Germline V CDR1 and CDR2: TSWWSYY, QGS. The CDR3 has 23 residues. CDR3 amino acids: CALGEAPFPRVMGGIPYADKLIF. In nucleotides, the CDR3 is TGTGCTCTTGGGGAAGCTCCCTTCCCACGTGTGATGGGGGGTATCCCCTATGCCGATAAACTCATCTTT.

In the case of this clone: The protein held in TCRdb is that of a much larger clone and does not match this DNA's translation at residue 7, likely because of a read error; the protein shown is translated from the DNA. This chain connects TRDV3 to TRDJ1; no definite D call. Trimming left V 5 bases short and J 2 bases short, with 24 bases between. The CDR3 has 16 residues. In germline, CDR1 is TVYSNPD, CDR2 GDNSRS (reference sequence). This CDR3 reads CAVLSWRYQGTDKLIF. The CDR3 DNA reads TGTGCCGTACTATCCTGGAGGTACCAGGGAACCGATAAACTCATCTTT.

Remarks on this clone: The translation of this DNA and the TCRdb protein of a much larger clone differ at residue 3, probably owing to a read error; the protein shown here is translated from the DNA. The chain employs TRDV1 and TRDJ1, with 8 bases that match TRDD2. The J gene is not listed in TCRdb, so it was assigned here from a DNA match to germline. The CDR3 loop spans 20 amino acids. CDR1 is TSWWSYY, CDR2 QGS, per germline. DNA for the CDR3: TGTGCTCCTGGGGAACAAAAAGACTTCCTACGTTTTCGGGGGCTCTATAAACTCATCTTT. It translates to CAPGEQKDFLRFRGLYKLIF.

In the case of this clone: A far larger clone is only one base removed, so a read error is likely. Other nucleotide sequences from this sample produce the same CDR3. No J gene was named, though the V gene is TRDV1; the D call of TRDD3 is as the table states it, not checked on the DNA. CDR1 is TSWWSYY, CDR2 QGS, per germline. This CDR3 region has 25 residues. CDR3 nucleotide sequence: TGTGCTCTTGGGGATTTCTTTCCTTTCCCTTTCCGCCCACTCCGACCGACTCCATTTACCGATAAACTCATCTTC. This codes for CALGDFFPFPFRPLRPTPFTDKLIF.

This clone has a count of ten or more. Only one base separates this from a far larger clonotype, so it likely reflects a read error. The sample contains more than one DNA sequence encoding this CDR3. The J gene is TRDJ1, the V gene TRDV2; D may be TRDD3 (5 bases). The J gene was missing in TCRdb and was found by matching the end of the DNA to germline. The V and J ends lost 0 bases and 0 bases respectively, with 19 bases between them. The germline gives CDR1 GEAIGNYY, CDR2 EKD. The CDR3 has 18 residues. CDR3 sequence reads: CACDTLSTGEQYTDKLIF. The CDR3 nucleotides read TGTGCCTGTGACACCCTAAGTACTGGTGAACAGTACACCGATAAACTCATCTTT.

Worth noting for this clone: TCRdb lists the protein of a much larger clone for this DNA, which differs at residue 10, so this is likely a read error; the protein given here is translated from the DNA itself. V usage is TRAV38-2/DV8 and J usage is TRDJ1; 9 nucleotides line up with TRDD3. No J segment appears in TCRdb, so it was assigned here by matching the sequence to germline. CDR3 length: 24 residues. V lost 1 base, J lost 2 bases, and 30 bases stayed unmatched. Germline V CDR1 and CDR2: TSESDYY, QEAYKQQN. CDR3 loop: CAYRSLRLVSPPGGLRMETDKLIF. DNA of the CDR3: TGTGCTTATAGGAGCCTAAGGTTAGTCTCTCCCCCTGGGGGATTAAGAATGGAAACCGATAAACTCATCTTT.

Concerning this clone: TCRdb lists the protein of a much larger clone for this DNA, which differs at residue 21, so this is likely a read error; the protein given here is translated from the DNA itself. The J gene is TRDJ1, the V gene TRAV38-2/DV8, with 11 bases fitting TRDD3. TCRdb gives no J gene; it was assigned here by matching the DNA to germline. V lost 0 bases to trimming and J lost 4 bases; unmatched junction nucleotides: 35. The CDR3 totals 26 residues. The germline V gene encodes CDR1 TSESDYY and CDR2 QEAYKQQN. The CDR3 DNA is TGTGCTTATAGGAGCGTGATTTATTCCCTCCGCTGGGGGATACTAAGGTGGAGAACAGGAATCGATAAACTCATCTTT. Translating it yields CAYRSVIYSLRWGILRWRTGIDKLIF.

In regard to this clone: One base separates it from a far larger clone, so it is likely a read error. The sample contains more than one DNA sequence encoding this CDR3. V and J are TRDV2 and TRDJ1, with 9 bases lining up with TRDD3. Since TCRdb gives no J gene, matching the DNA to germline was used here to assign it. Germline V gives CDR1 GEAIGNYY, CDR2 EKD. The CDR3 sequence is 18 residues long. The chain's CDR3 is CACDTITLGIRYTDKLIF. The CDR3 bases are TGTGCCTGTGACACAATTACACTGGGGATACGGTACACTGATAAACTCATCTTT.

This clone was observed at least ten times. The gene calls are TRDV1 and TRDJ1; 7 nucleotides match TRDD3. TCRdb offers no J gene call, so here the DNA was matched to germline to obtain one. V shed 4 bases, J shed 0 bases, and the junction held 23 bases outside the gene matches. The CDR3 loop spans 21 amino acids. From germline, CDR1 is TSWWSYY and CDR2 QGS. The CDR3 loop is CALGVSTPPLDTRLYTDKLIF. The CDR3 DNA sequence: TGTGCTCTTGGGGTTAGCACACCACCTTTGGATACGCGGTTGTACACCGATAAACTCATCTTT.

Of note for this clone: A far larger clone is just one base off, so this is likely a read error. The same CDR3 is also encoded by other DNA sequences in this sample. The chain joins TRDV1 to TRDJ1; possible D gene TRDD3, 5 bases. CDR1 TSWWSYY and CDR2 QGS come from the germline V gene. This CDR3 is 13 amino acids long. The CDR3 coding sequence is TGTGCTCTCGGGGAACCCATGTCTGATAAACTCATCTTT. Translating gives CALGEPMSDKLIF.

This clone was found many times. Translating this DNA gives a protein that differs at residue 5 from the TCRdb one, which belongs to a much larger clone; a read error is likely, and the protein shown is this translation. The chain combines TRDV1 with TRDJ4; the match to TRDD3 covers 13 bases. The J gene, not given by TCRdb, was assigned here from a germline match of the nucleotide sequence. This CDR3 has 24 residues. CDR1 is TSWWSYY and CDR2 is QGS in the germline V gene. The junction had 31 bases not matched to a gene; V was cut back by 4 bases and J by 2 bases. This chain's CDR3 is CALGGLTFPLPTGPTGGYARPLIF. CDR3 coding DNA: TGTGCTCTTGGGGGACTAACTTTTCCGCTTCCTACGGGTCCTACTGGGGGATACGCGAGACCCCTGATCTTT.

This clone was recorded a few times. A far bigger clonotype differs at one base, so this is likely a read error. Other DNA sequences in this specimen translate into the identical CDR3. The V call is TRDV1, the J call TRDJ1, with 12 bases identical to TRDD3. Since TCRdb gives no J gene, matching the DNA to germline was used here to assign it. The germline V gene has CDR1 TSWWSYY and CDR2 QGS. After removal of 1 base from V and 4 bases from J, the junction contained 19 bases not matched to a gene. CDR3 size: 21 residues. CDR3 bases: TGTGCTCTTGGGGAACAATCCTACCGAGTACTGGGGGATACACGTATCGATAAACTCATCTTT. This sequence encodes CALGEQSYRVLGDTRIDKLIF.

On this clone itself: The sample has other DNA sequences that encode this CDR3 too. The chain combines TRDV1 with TRDJ1; D remains ambiguous. TCRdb lists no J gene, so it was determined here by aligning the DNA to germline. The CDR3 loop spans 16 amino acids. CDR1 TSWWSYY and CDR2 QGS come from the germline V gene. V gave up 3 bases and J gave up 2 bases, with 16 bases separating them. CDR3 residues: CALGELVRYWTDKLIF. CDR3 in DNA: TGTGCTCTTGGGGAGCTAGTCAGGTATTGGACCGATAAACTCATCTTT.

As regards this clone: The protein held in TCRdb is that of a much larger clone and does not match this DNA's translation at residue 10, likely because of a read error; the protein shown is translated from the DNA. V is TRDV3 and J is TRDJ1; TRDD3 agrees at 11 bases. The J gene, left out of TCRdb, was set here by checking the DNA against germline. V gave up 2 bases and J gave up 10 bases; unmatched junction bases: 15. The CDR3 contains 15 residues. Germline CDR1 and CDR2: TVYSNPD and GDNSRS (reference sequence). Here the CDR3 reads CAFSPLGDMQPGLIF. The CDR3, as DNA: TGTGCCTTTTCTCCACTGGGGGATATGCAGCCAGGACTCATCTTT.